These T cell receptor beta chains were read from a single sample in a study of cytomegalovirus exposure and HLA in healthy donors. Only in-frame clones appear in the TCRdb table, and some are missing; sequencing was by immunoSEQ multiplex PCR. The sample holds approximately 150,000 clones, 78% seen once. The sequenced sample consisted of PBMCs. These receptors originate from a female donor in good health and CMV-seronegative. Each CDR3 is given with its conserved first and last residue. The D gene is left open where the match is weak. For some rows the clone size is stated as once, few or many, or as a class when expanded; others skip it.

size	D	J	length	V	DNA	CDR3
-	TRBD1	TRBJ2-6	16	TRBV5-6	TGTGCCAGCAGCTTGGCGGGACAGCCTGGGGCCAACGTCCTGACTTTC	CASSLAGQPGANVLTF
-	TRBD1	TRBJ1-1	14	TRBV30	TGTGCCTGGAGTGGGGACAGAATGAACACTGAAGCTTTCTTT	CAWSGDRMNTEAFF
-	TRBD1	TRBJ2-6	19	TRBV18	TGTGCCAGCTCACCTTTCGTGACAGGGTTCTCCTCTGGGGCCAACGTCCTGACTTTC	CASSPFVTGFSSGANVLTF
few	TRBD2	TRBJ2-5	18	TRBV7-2	TGTGCCAGCAGCTCTCGGCTAGCGGGAGAGTTTTTGCAAGAGACCCAGTACTTC	CASSSRLAGEFLQETQYF
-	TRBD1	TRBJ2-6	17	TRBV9	TGTGCCAGCAGCGCCCAATCCGGGACAGGTGGGGCCAACGTCCTGACTTTC	CASSAQSGTGGANVLTF
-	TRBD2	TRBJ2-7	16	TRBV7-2	TGTGCCAGCAGCTTAGCACTAGCGGGAGCAGACTACGAGCAGTACTTC	CASSLALAGADYEQYF
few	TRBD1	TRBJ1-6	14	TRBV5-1	TGCGCCAGCAGCGCGACAGGGGAAAGGTCACCCCTCCACTTT	CASSATGERSPLHF
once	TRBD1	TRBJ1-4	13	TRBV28	TGTGCCAGCGGGGGGACAGCTAATGAAAAACTGTTTTTT	CASGGTANEKLFF
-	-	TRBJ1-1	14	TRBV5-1	TGCGCCAGCAGCTATCACAGGGTAAACACTGAAGCTTTCTTT	CASSYHRVNTEAFF
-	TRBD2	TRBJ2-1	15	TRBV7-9	TGTGCCAGCAGCTTAGCGACTAGCGGGAGACGTGAGCAGTTCTTC	CASSLATSGRREQFF
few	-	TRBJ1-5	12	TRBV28	TGTGCCAGCAAGGGGGGGGTTGAGCCCCAGCATTTT	CASKGGVEPQHF
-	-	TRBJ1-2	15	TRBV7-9	TGTGCCAGCAGCGCTAGGGGACAACCTAACTATGGCTACACCTTC	CASSARGQPNYGYTF
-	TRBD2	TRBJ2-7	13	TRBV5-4	TGTGCCAGCAGCTCGGGACTAGCCTACGAGCAGTACTTC	CASSSGLAYEQYF
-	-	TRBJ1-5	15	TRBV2	TGTGCCAGCAGAAAAGACAGGAATAGCAATCAGCCCCAGCATTTT	CASRKDRNSNQPQHF
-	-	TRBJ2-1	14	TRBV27	TGTGCCAGCAGTTCCGTCTCCCGAGGAGCTGAGCAGTTCTTC	CASSSVSRGAEQFF
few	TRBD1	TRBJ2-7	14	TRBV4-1	TGCGCCAGCAGCCCGGGACAGGGGGGCTACGAGCAGTACTTC	CASSPGQGGYEQYF
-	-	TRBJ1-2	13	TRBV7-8	TGTGCCAGCAGCTTATCACATATCTATGGCTACACCTTC	CASSLSHIYGYTF
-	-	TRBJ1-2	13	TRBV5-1	TGCGCCAGCAGCTTAACGACAGTGGGTGGCTACACCTTC	CASSLTTVGGYTF
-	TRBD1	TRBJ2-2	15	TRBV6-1	TGTGCCAGCAGTGAAATCAGGGGGCTCACCGGGGAGCTGTTTTTT	CASSEIRGLTGELFF
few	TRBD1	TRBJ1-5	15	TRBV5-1	TGCGCCAGCAGCTTATCTACAGGGGGGAATCAGCCCCAGCATTTT	CASSLSTGGNQPQHF
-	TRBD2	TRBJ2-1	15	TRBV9	TGTGCCAGCAGCTTCCGGGACTTAGCGGGGAATGAGCAGTTCTTC	CASSFRDLAGNEQFF
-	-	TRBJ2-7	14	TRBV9	TGTGCCAGCAGCTTCGGTACAGGGAGCTACGAGCAGTACTTC	CASSFGTGSYEQYF
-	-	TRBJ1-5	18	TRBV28	TGTGCCAGCAGAGGCGGCAGGGGAGTTATGTTGGGCAATCAGCCCCAGCATTTT	CASRGGRGVMLGNQPQHF
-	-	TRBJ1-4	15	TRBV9	TGTGCCAGCAGCGTAGTGTCAGGAGGTGTTGAAAAACTGTTTTTT	CASSVVSGGVEKLFF
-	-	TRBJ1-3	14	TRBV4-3	TGCGCCAGCAGCCAAGCGGGGGATGGAAACACCATATATTTT	CASSQAGDGNTIYF
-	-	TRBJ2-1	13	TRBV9	TGTGCCAGCAGCGTAGTAAGTGGGAGTCGTCAGTTCTTC	CASSVVSGSRQFF
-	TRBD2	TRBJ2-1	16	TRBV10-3	TGTGCCATCAGTACGGGACTAGCGGGAAGATGGGATGAGCAGTTCTTC	CAISTGLAGRWDEQFF
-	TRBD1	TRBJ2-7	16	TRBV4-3	TGCGCCAGCAGCCAAGATCGGGCAGGGGGCTCCTACGAGCAGTACTTC	CASSQDRAGGSYEQYF
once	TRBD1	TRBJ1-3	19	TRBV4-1	TGCGCCAGCAGCCCGGACGGAAAGGGGGCCATTTCCGAAAGAAACACCATATATTTT	CASSPDGKGAISERNTIYF
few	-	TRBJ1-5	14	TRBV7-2	TGTGCCAGCAGTTCTCGGGGTGGCAATCAGCCCCAGCATTTT	CASSSRGGNQPQHF
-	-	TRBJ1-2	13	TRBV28	TGTGCCAGCAGTTTAAGGGTTTCGGGAGGCTACACCTTC	CASSLRVSGGYTF
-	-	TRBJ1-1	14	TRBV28	TGTGCCAGCAGCCGGGGGGGGGTGAACACTGAAGCTTTCTTT	CASSRGGVNTEAFF
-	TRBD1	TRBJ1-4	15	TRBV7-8	TGTGCCAGCAGCGCCATGACAGGGAATAATGAAAAACTGTTTTTT	CASSAMTGNNEKLFF
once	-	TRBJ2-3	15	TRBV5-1	TGCGCCAGCAGCCGATTACACCCTAGCACAGATACGCAGTATTTT	CASSRLHPSTDTQYF
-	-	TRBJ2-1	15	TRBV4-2	TGTGCCAGCAGCCAAGGACTAGGGTTTTTCAAGGAGCAGTTCTTC	CASSQGLGFFKEQFF
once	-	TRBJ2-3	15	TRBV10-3	TGTGCCATCAGTGACCTAAGACTAGTCGCAGATACGCAGTATTTT	CAISDLRLVADTQYF
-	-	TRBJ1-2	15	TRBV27	TGTGCCAGCAGTTTAATTCCCCCACGGGTTTATGGCTACACCTTC	CASSLIPPRVYGYTF
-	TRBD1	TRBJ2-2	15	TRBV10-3	TGTGCCATCAGTGCGGGACAGAGCAACACCGGGGAGCTGTTTTTT	CAISAGQSNTGELFF
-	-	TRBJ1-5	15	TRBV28	TGTGCCAGCAGTTTATCACTGGCAGGTAATCAGCCCCAGCATTTT	CASSLSLAGNQPQHF
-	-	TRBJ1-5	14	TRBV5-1	TGCGCCAGCAGCTTGGTTCCGGGAAATCAGCCCCAGCATTTT	CASSLVPGNQPQHF